Following are 9 T cell receptor beta chains from one sample sequenced in a study of CD8 T cells in ankylosing spondylitis (dated by TCRdb to about 2017). For these receptors, no antigen is known. The paper as a whole reports these results and caveats: Blood from ankylosing spondylitis patients appeared to be characterized by a TCR beta motif composed of several highly homologous amino acid variants.

Libraries were prepared through 5' RACE. TCRdb names Illumina HiSeq 2500 as the instrument used. TCRdb handled the public reads itself, with Q25 trimming in fastp and clone calling in MiXCR, and kept productive beta chains. All rows with the same CDR3 protein become a single entry with the most common DNA and genes. The sample table holds just under 550,000 distinct CDR3 sequences, of which 10% to 15% were seen once. Over 6.5% of the sample is held by the ten biggest clonotypes. Sequenced input: blood, either unsorted or a sorted T cell fraction (not recorded which). The origin of the receptors is a male donor with ankylosing spondylitis.

In this sample, this clonotype turned up many times. The CDR3 here is CASRGQGADNEQFF. CDR3 DNA: TGTGCCAGCAGGGGACAGGGGGCAGACAATGAGCAGTTCTTC. This chain connects TRBV12-3 or TRBV12-4 to TRBJ2-1; 12 bases map to TRBD1. This CDR3 comprises 14 residues. V trimming: 6 bases; J trimming: 5 bases; junction bases outside the gene matches: 2.

This chain joins TRBV5-1 and TRBJ1-4; weak D call: TRBD1 (5 bases). CDR3 size: 15 residues. Per germline, CDR1 SGHRS and CDR2 YFSETQ. Trimming pared 4 bases from V and 4 bases from J, leaving 14 bases between. CDR3 in DNA: TGCGCCAGCAGCGACCTGGGGGTGTTTAATGAAAAACTGTTTTTT. Translated, it gives CASSDLGVFNEKLFF.

This clonotype came up many times. The chain links TRBV4-2 to TRBJ2-1; 8 bases align to TRBD2. CDR3 length: 14 residues. Germline CDR1 LGHNA, CDR2 YNFKEQ. Trimming at V came to 6 bases and at J to 9 bases, leaving 10 bases not matched to a gene. CDR3 sequence: CASSRGLGEGEQFF. DNA of the CDR3: TGTGCCAGCAGTCGGGGACTAGGGGAAGGTGAGCAGTTCTTC.

This clonotype was seen a handful of times. The chain has TRBV9 and TRBJ2-5, with D perhaps TRBD1 or TRBD2 (7 bases each). Germline V gene lookup returns CDR1 SGDLS and CDR2 YYNGEE. Between the trimmed V and J ends, which lost 4 bases and 4 bases, there was a span of 20 bases. This CDR3 spans 16 amino acids. The CDR3 region has the DNA TGTGCCAGCAGCACCGAGGGGAGGGGGCTCGGAGAGACCCAGTACTTC. This encodes CASSTEGRGLGETQYF. The complete variable domain, with remaining parts taken from reference TRBV9 and TRBJ2-5, reads DSGVTQTPKHLITATGQRVTLRCSPRSGDLSVYWYQQSLDQGLQFLIQYYNGEERAKGNILERFSAQQFPDLHSELNLSSLELGDSALYFCASSTEGRGLGETQYFGPGTRLLVL.

This clonotype occurred a few times. This CDR3 reads CSARDGGESETQYF. CDR3 bases: TGCAGTGCTAGAGATGGGGGGGAGTCGGAGACCCAGTACTTC. The chain carries TRBV20-1 and TRBJ2-5; 7 bases fit TRBD2. Losses at the gene ends were 0 bases for V and 5 bases for J; bases not matched to a gene: 6. The CDR3 covers 14 residues. Germline values: CDR1 DFQATT, CDR2 SNEGSKA (reference sequence).

The chain links TRBV20-1 to TRBJ1-2; D remains unclear. Trimming left V 5 bases short and J 4 bases short, with 14 bases between. CDR1 is DFQATT and CDR2 is SNEGSKA in the germline V gene (reference sequence). The length of the CDR3 is 13 residues. The CDR3 bases are TGCAGTGCTTCGTCGGTACTTGGCTATGGCTACACCTTC. Its protein product is CSASSVLGYGYTF.

Many counts were recorded for this clonotype. Germline is not matched at one junction end, which may reflect a read error. V and J are TRBV2 and TRBJ1-3; no firm D call. The CDR3 has 12 residues. In germline, CDR1 is SNHLY, CDR2 FYNNEI. The CDR3 DNA sequence: TGCGCCAGCAGCGAGAGTGGAAACACCATATATTTT. Protein product: CASSESGNTIYF.

The CDR3 DNA reads as TGTGCCAGCAGTGATTGGGGACAGGAGGATCAGCCCCAGCATTTT. This translates into CASSDWGQEDQPQHF. The chain links TRBV6-1 to TRBJ1-5; 8 nucleotides match TRBD1. V was pared by 3 bases and J by 5 bases, with 6 bases of the junction left unmatched. The CDR3 length is 15 residues. The germline V gene encodes CDR1 MNHNS and CDR2 SASEGT.

This clonotype was seen a handful of times. This rearrangement joins TRBV3-1 to TRBJ2-2; 13 bases are a match to TRBD2. Trimming at V came to 1 base and at J to 1 base, leaving 6 bases not matched to a gene. Germline CDR1 LGHDT, CDR2 YNNKEL (reference sequence). The CDR3 has 19 amino acids. For the CDR3, the DNA is TGTGCCAGCAGCCAAGTTAGGGGACTAGCGGGGATGAACACCGGGGAGCTGTTTTTT. It yields the protein CASSQVRGLAGMNTGELFF.